The clone carrying this T cell receptor (beta chain) was counted ten times or more. Its antigen remains unknown. It was RNA transcripts that yielded the amplified TCR beta CDR3 regions. HTBI primers were employed in a first-round RT-PCR of the TCR CDR3. Via MiXCR, TCRdb re-called the multiplex PCR reads, giving one row per CDR3 protein. Here the sample spans hundreds of thousands of distinct CDR3 sequences, approximately 40% being singletons. The sample comes from a study of T cells in Graves' hyperthyroidism and ophthalmopathy. Those with hyperthyroidism were 18 to 65 years old, newly diagnosed, and ill for under 2 months. Those patients with uncontrolled infection, other autoimmune disease, pregnancy or lactation were excluded. General study results and limits: Most thyroid clonotypes with frequency above 0.001 were detected in blood.

The CDR3 sequence is 14 residues long. The V and J ends lost 4 bases and 6 bases respectively, with 15 bases between them. Germline lookup yields CDR1 LNHDA and CDR2 SQIVND (reference sequence). The chain recombines TRBV19 with TRBJ1-1; D uncertain. The sequence came from a man younger than 30 with Graves' hyperthyroidism. Sequencing was carried out using blood. CDR3: CASSSGLDTAEAFF. In DNA, the CDR3 is TGTGCCAGTAGTAGCGGGTTGGATACGGCTGAAGCTTTCTTT.